The sequence of this T cell receptor beta chain was determined in a study of graft-versus-host responses after intestinal transplantation. Across the whole study: Every recipient underwent anti-thymocyte globulin induction, then tacrolimus and steroids for roughly 3 years.

This CDR3 spans 15 amino acids. Germline V lookup: CDR1 SGHNT, CDR2 YYREEE (reference sequence). V trimming: 4 bases; J trimming: 1 base; junction bases outside the gene matches: 8. Some clones are missing from TCRdb's copy, which holds only in-frame ones; the method was immunoSEQ multiplex PCR. The table shows around 50,000 clones, with approximately 90% occurring only once. The material sequenced was PBMCs, taken 26 days after transplant. This TCR was recovered from a human patient who received an intestinal transplant, so some T cells may come from the graft donor. The chain uses TRBV5-4 and TRBJ2-7, with 7 bases lining up with TRBD1. The CDR3 DNA is TGTGCCAGCAGCCCCGGGACAGAAGTATCCTACGAGCAGTACTTC. This sequence encodes CASSPGTEVSYEQYF.